This T cell receptor beta chain was sequenced in a study of beta chain features in type 1 diabetes. Study-wide points: Across all four CD4+ subsets, people with type 1 diabetes showed modestly shorter TCRB CDR3s. The question of HLA type influencing TCRB rearrangement was one that remained unresolved here. PCR might favor shorter templates, equally in patients and controls. The study found fewer insertions and more deletions at VDJ junctions in type 1 diabetes patients.

This CDR3 has 15 residues. The ends lost 4 bases at V and 6 bases at J; junction bases unmatched: 7. Per germline, CDR1 GTSNPN and CDR2 SVGIG (reference sequence). The investigators reverse transcribed all of the isolated RNA, so they sequenced expressed TCRB transcripts. Profiling relied on immunoSEQ multiplex PCR, and the TCRdb table lists in-frame clones only, not all of them. The sample has 150,000 to 200,000 clones; almost 65% are singletons. Worth noting for this clone: As yet, its antigen is unknown.

Stem cell-like memory, regulatory, central memory and naive CD4+ cells were sorted via CD45RO/CCR7/CD25/CD127/CD95/CD27. The clonotype was recovered from a young man with type 1 diabetes. Specimen: naive CD4+ T cells from blood. The rearrangement uses TRBV30 and TRBJ1-6; 9 nucleotides align to TRBD1. DNA of the CDR3: TGTGCCTGGACTATGGACAGGGGTTCTAATTCACCCCTCCACTTT. Amino acid sequence: CAWTMDRGSNSPLHF. The full variable domain, its missing parts supplied by reference TRBV30 and TRBJ1-6, is SQTIHQWPATLVQPVGSPLSLECTVEGTSNPNLYWYRQAAGRGLQLLFYSVGIGQISSEVPQNLSASRPQDRQFILSSKKLLLSDSGFYLCAWTMDRGSNSPLHFGNGTRLTVT.